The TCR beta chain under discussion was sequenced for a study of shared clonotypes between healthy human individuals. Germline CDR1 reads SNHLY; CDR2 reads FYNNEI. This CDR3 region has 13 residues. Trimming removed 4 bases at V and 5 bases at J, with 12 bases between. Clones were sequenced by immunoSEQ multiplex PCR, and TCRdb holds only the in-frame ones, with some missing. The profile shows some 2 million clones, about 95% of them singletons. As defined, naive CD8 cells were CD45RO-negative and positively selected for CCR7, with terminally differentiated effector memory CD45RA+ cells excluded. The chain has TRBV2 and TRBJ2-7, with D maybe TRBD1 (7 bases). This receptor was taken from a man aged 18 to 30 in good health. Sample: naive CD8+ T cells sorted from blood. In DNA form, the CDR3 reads TGTGCCAGCAGTGGACAGGGCGGGGACGAGCAGTACTTC. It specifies CASSGQGGDEQYF.